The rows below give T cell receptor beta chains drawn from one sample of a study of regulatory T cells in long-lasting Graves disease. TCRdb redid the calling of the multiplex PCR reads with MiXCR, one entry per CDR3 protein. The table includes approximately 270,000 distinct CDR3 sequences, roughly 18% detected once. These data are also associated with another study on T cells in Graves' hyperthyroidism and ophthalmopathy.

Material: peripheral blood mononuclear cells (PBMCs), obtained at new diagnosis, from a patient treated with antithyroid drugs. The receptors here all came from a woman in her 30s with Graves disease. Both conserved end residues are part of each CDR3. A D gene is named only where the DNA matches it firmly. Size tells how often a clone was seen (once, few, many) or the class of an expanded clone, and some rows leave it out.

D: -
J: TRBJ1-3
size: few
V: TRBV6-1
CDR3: CASKTSGNTIYF
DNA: TGTGCCAGCAAAACCTCTGGAAACACCATATATTTT

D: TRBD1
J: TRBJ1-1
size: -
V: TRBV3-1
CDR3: CASSHRDRANTEAFF
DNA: TGTGCCAGCAGCCACCGGGACAGGGCAAACACTGAAGCTTTCTTT

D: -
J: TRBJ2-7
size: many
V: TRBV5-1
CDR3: CASSLSLTGSYEQYF
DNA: TGCGCCAGCAGCTTGTCCCTGACAGGCTCCTACGAGCAGTACTTC

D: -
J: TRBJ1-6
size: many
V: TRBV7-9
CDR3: CASAIRGGGNSPLHF
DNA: TGTGCCAGCGCCATACGGGGCGGTGGAAATTCACCCCTCCACTTT

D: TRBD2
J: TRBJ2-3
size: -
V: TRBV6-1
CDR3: CASRGLAGGVTDTQYF
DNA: TGTGCCAGCCGAGGACTAGCGGGGGGGGTCACAGATACGCAGTATTTT

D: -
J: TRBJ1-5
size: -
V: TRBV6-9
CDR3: CASAQGAEQPQHF
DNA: TGCGCCAGCGCCCAAGGGGCAGAGCAGCCCCAGCATTTT

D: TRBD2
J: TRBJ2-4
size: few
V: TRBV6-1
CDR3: CASSGGGAKNIQYF
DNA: TGTGCCAGCAGTGGCGGGGGGGCCAAAAACATTCAGTACTTC

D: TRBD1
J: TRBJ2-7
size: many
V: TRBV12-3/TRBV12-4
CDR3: CASSLPGTGSYEQYF
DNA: TGTGCCAGCAGCCTCCCCGGGACAGGGAGCTACGAGCAGTACTTC

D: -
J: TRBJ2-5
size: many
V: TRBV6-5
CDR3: CASSYMDAQYF
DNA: TGTGCCAGCAGTTATATGGACGCCCAGTACTTC

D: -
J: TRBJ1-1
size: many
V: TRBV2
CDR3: CASSEVGTMNTEAFF
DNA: TGTGCCAGCAGTGAGGTGGGCACCATGAACACTGAAGCTTTCTTT

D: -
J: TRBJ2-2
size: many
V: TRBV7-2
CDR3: CASSPPFPANTGELFF
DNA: TGTGCCAGCAGCCCACCCTTTCCGGCGAACACCGGGGAGCTGTTTTTT

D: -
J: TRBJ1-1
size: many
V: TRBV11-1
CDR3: CASSLDTRGGAFF
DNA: TGTGCCAGCAGCTTAGACACCCGCGGAGGAGCTTTCTTT

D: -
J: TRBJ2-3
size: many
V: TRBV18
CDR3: CASSPSGENSDTQYF
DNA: TGTGCCAGCTCACCATCAGGGGAGAACTCAGATACGCAGTATTTT

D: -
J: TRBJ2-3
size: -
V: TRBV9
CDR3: CASSPIAVEGTDTQYF
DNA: TGTGCCAGCAGCCCAATAGCGGTAGAAGGCACAGATACGCAGTATTTT

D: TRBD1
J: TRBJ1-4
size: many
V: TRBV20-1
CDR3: CSAQDRGYEKLFF
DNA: TGCAGTGCCCAGGACAGGGGTTATGAAAAACTGTTTTTT

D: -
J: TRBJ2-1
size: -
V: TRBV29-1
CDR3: CSVEPGPGGNEQFF
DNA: TGCAGCGTTGAACCCGGGCCTGGCGGCAATGAGCAGTTCTTC

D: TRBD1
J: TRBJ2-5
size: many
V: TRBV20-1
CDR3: CSARWDRDGGETQYF
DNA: TGCAGTGCTAGATGGGACAGGGACGGCGGTGAGACCCAGTACTTC

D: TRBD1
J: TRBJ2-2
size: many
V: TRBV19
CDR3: CASSRTGVNTGELFF
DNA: TGTGCCAGTAGTCGGACAGGGGTCAACACCGGGGAGCTGTTTTTT

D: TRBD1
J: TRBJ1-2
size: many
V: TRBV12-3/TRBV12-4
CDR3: CASSTTGRGYGYTF
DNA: TGTGCCAGCAGTACGACAGGGAGGGGCTATGGCTACACCTTC

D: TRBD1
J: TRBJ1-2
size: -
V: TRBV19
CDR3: CATGTDTNYGYTF
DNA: TGTGCCACAGGGACAGACACAAACTATGGCTACACCTTC

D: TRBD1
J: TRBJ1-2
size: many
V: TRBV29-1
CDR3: CSVSVGTGHGYTF
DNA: TGCAGCGTGAGTGTCGGGACAGGGCACGGCTACACCTTC

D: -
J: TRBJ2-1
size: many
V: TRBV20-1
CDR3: CSARDWRLGGNEQFF
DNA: TGCAGTGCTAGAGATTGGAGACTAGGGGGCAATGAGCAGTTCTTC

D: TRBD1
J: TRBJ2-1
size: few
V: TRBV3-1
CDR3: CASSTGTGDEQFF
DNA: TGTGCCAGCAGCACCGGGACAGGCGATGAGCAGTTCTTC

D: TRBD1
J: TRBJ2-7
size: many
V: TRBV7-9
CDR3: CASRERGTGIHEQYF
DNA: TGTGCCAGCAGGGAACGGGGGACAGGGATTCACGAGCAGTACTTC

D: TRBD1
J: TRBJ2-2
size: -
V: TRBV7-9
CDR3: CASSSGTGRNTGELFF
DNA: TGTGCCAGCAGCTCCGGGACAGGGCGGAACACCGGGGAGCTGTTTTTT

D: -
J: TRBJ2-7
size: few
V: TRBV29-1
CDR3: CSVAEGRGYEQYF
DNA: TGCAGCGTTGCCGAGGGAAGGGGCTACGAGCAGTACTTC